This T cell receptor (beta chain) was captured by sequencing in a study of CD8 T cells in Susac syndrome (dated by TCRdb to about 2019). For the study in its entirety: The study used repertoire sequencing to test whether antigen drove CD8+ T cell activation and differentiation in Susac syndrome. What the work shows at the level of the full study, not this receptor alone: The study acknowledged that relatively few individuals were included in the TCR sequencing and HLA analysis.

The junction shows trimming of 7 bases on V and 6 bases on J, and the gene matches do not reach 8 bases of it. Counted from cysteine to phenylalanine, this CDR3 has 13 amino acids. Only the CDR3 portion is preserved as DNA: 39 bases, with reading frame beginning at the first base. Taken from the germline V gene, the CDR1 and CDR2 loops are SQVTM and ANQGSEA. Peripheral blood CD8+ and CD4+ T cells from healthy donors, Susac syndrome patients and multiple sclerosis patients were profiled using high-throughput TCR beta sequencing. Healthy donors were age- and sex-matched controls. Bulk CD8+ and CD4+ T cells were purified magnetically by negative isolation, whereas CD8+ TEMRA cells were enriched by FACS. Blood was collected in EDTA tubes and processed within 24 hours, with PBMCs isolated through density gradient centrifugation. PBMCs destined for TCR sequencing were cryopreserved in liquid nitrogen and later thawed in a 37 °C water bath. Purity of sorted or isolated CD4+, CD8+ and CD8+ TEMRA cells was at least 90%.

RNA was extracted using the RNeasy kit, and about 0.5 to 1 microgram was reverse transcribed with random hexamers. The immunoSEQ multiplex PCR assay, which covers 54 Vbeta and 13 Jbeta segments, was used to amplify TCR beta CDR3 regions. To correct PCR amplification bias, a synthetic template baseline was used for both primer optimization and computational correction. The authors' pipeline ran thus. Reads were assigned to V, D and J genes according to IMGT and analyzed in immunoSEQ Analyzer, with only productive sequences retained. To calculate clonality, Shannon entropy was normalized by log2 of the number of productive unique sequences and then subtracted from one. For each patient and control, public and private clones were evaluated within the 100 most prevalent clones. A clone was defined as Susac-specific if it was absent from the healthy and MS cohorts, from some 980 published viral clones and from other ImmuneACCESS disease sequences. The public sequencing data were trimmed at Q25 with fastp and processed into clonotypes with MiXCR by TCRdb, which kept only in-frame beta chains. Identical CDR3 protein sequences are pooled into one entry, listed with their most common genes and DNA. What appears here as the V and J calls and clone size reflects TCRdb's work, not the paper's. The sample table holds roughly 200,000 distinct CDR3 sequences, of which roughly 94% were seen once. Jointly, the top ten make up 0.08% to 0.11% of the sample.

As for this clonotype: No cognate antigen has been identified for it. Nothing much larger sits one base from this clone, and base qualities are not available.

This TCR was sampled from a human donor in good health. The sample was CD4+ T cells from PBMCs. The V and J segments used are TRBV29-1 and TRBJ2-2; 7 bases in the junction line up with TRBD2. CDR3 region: CSASGGGPGELFF. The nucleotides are TGCAGCGCCTCCGGCGGGGGTCCCGGGGAGCTGTTTTTT.